This TCR beta chain was recorded in a study of blood T cell repertoires in COVID-19. Overall study: Some COVID-19 samples were acute and others convalescent; all came from the United States, Italy and Spain. PBMCs, B-cell-depleted T cells, or T cells were the source of the cDNA or gDNA that made up the material.

The CDR3 spans 17 residues. CDR1 SEHNR and CDR2 FQNEAQ come from the germline V gene (reference sequence). V gave up 7 bases and J gave up 4 bases, with 23 bases separating them. In the study's own analysis: Cell counts per sample came from amplifying reference gene primers. Libraries were prepared by immunoSEQ multiplex PCR; TCRdb keeps only in-frame clonotypes and omits some of them. D and trimming come from the DNA, and the V and J calls and clone size come from that table. The table lists roughly 180,000 clones, 60% to 80% of them singletons. The sequence was obtained from a man in his sixties with active or convalescent COVID-19. Sequenced sample: peripheral blood. The J gene is TRBJ1-3, the V gene TRBV7-9; possible D gene TRBD1, 5 bases. The CDR3 bases are TGTGCCAGCATCCCCGGATTGGGGGGAGTAAAAGGAAACACCATATATTTT. This gives the protein CASIPGLGGVKGNTIYF.